The rows below give T cell receptor beta chains drawn from one sample of a study of blood T cell repertoires in COVID-19. Clones were read by immunoSEQ multiplex PCR, and TCRdb kept only the in-frame ones, dropping some. Of 180,000 or so clones in the sample, 86% were seen once. The source material was peripheral blood. All receptors derive from a man younger than 35 with acute or convalescent COVID-19. Each CDR3 is given with its conserved first and last residue. The order of the fields is clone size, J gene, D gene, V gene, CDR3 DNA, CDR3 protein. The D gene is left open where the match is weak. Only part of the rows carry a size: once, few, many, or a class if the clone is expanded.

size: NA
J: TRBJ2-2
D: TRBD2
V: TRBV7-2
DNA: TGTGCCAGCAGCCGCGAAGGGACTAGACGTTTGGGACGTGGCGGGGAGCTGTTTTTT
CDR3: CASSREGTRRLGRGGELFF

size: NA
J: TRBJ1-1
D: NA
V: TRBV10-3
DNA: TGTGCCATCAGTGAGGGGGAGGGGGCTGAAGCTTTCTTT
CDR3: CAISEGEGAEAFF

size: NA
J: TRBJ2-7
D: TRBD1
V: TRBV14
DNA: TGTGCCAGCAGCCACGACCCCGGGACAGTCTACGAGCAGTACTTC
CDR3: CASSHDPGTVYEQYF

size: once
J: TRBJ1-3
D: NA
V: TRBV13
DNA: TGTGCCAGCAGCCCCAGGACAGGAAACACCATATATTTT
CDR3: CASSPRTGNTIYF

size: NA
J: TRBJ2-1
D: TRBD1
V: TRBV15
DNA: TGTGCCACCGGACAAGACAGGGTTTCGGTCAATGAGCAGTTCTTC
CDR3: CATGQDRVSVNEQFF

size: NA
J: TRBJ1-2
D: TRBD1
V: TRBV6-5
DNA: TGTGCCAGCAGCTACACAGGGGGCGCTTACTATGGCTACACCTTC
CDR3: CASSYTGGAYYGYTF

size: NA
J: TRBJ1-2
D: TRBD1
V: TRBV6-2/TRBV6-3
DNA: TGTGCCAGCAGCAAAAGACCCGGGACAGGGCCAATTAACTATGGCTACACCTTC
CDR3: CASSKRPGTGPINYGYTF

size: NA
J: TRBJ2-5
D: TRBD2
V: TRBV6-2/TRBV6-3
DNA: TGTGCCAGCAGTACCTATTTAGCGGGGGGATCCCAAGAGACCCAGTACTTC
CDR3: CASSTYLAGGSQETQYF

size: NA
J: TRBJ1-6
D: NA
V: TRBV11-2
DNA: TGTGCCAGCAGCTCAGGTCGGTCACCCCTCCACTTT
CDR3: CASSSGRSPLHF

size: NA
J: TRBJ2-2
D: TRBD1
V: TRBV24-1
DNA: TGTGCCACCAGTGATGCGACAGGGTTCGGATCGTCAACCGGGGAGCTGTTTTTT
CDR3: CATSDATGFGSSTGELFF

size: NA
J: TRBJ2-1
D: TRBD2
V: TRBV19
DNA: TGTGCCAGTAGTAATCTAGCGGGGGCGAATGAGCAGTTCTTC
CDR3: CASSNLAGANEQFF

size: NA
J: TRBJ2-2
D: NA
V: TRBV9
DNA: TGTGCCAGCAGCGTAGCTCCGGGTCCCGGGGAGCTGTTTTTT
CDR3: CASSVAPGPGELFF

size: NA
J: TRBJ2-3
D: NA
V: TRBV7-3
DNA: TGTGCCAGCAGCTTAGCGTCAGATACGCAGTATTTT
CDR3: CASSLASDTQYF

size: NA
J: TRBJ2-1
D: TRBD2
V: TRBV5-1
DNA: TGCGCCAGTGCCGGGGGGAACTCCTACAATGAGCAGTTCTTC
CDR3: CASAGGNSYNEQFF

size: NA
J: TRBJ1-5
D: NA
V: TRBV5-1
DNA: TGCGCCAGCAGCTTGGGGGACTCTAGCAATCAGCCCCAGCATTTT
CDR3: CASSLGDSSNQPQHF

size: NA
J: TRBJ2-3
D: NA
V: TRBV27
DNA: TGTGCCAGCAGTTTACGTAGTTTCACAGATACGCAGTATTTT
CDR3: CASSLRSFTDTQYF

size: NA
J: TRBJ1-6
D: TRBD1
V: TRBV14
DNA: TGTGCCAGCAGCCACCGGACAGGGATGAGCTCCTATAATTCACCCCTCCACTTT
CDR3: CASSHRTGMSSYNSPLHF

size: NA
J: TRBJ2-5
D: TRBD1
V: TRBV27
DNA: TGTGCCAGCAGTTTATCACAGGGGGCCGTGACCCAGTACTTC
CDR3: CASSLSQGAVTQYF

size: NA
J: TRBJ1-5
D: NA
V: TRBV2
DNA: TGTGCCAGCAGTGTGGCTCATAGCAATCAGCCCCAGCATTTT
CDR3: CASSVAHSNQPQHF

size: NA
J: TRBJ1-3
D: NA
V: TRBV10-3
DNA: TGTGCCACCGCGGGAGAGCTTCCTGGAAACACCATATATTTT
CDR3: CATAGELPGNTIYF

size: NA
J: TRBJ2-1
D: NA
V: TRBV7-3
DNA: TGTGCCAGCAGCTTAACCACAGAGACGAGGGACAATGAGCAGTTCTTC
CDR3: CASSLTTETRDNEQFF

size: NA
J: TRBJ1-2
D: TRBD1
V: TRBV30
DNA: TGTGCCTGGAGTGTAGGGGGGACAGGGGCCTATGGCTACACCTTC
CDR3: CAWSVGGTGAYGYTF

size: NA
J: TRBJ2-3
D: TRBD2
V: TRBV6-1
DNA: TGTGCCAGCAGTGAGACTAGCGGGGGGGTGTTGGATACGCAGTATTTT
CDR3: CASSETSGGVLDTQYF

size: NA
J: TRBJ1-1
D: NA
V: TRBV30
DNA: TGTGCCTGGACCATCCAGACAAGCCCTGGGGCTTTCTTT
CDR3: CAWTIQTSPGAFF

size: NA
J: TRBJ2-7
D: TRBD2
V: TRBV25-1
DNA: TGTGCCAGCAGTGGTATAGCGGGGGTCACGATTTACGAGCAGTACTTC
CDR3: CASSGIAGVTIYEQYF

size: NA
J: TRBJ1-2
D: NA
V: TRBV6-5
DNA: TGTGCCAGCAGTTATGGGCTATGGTATGGCTACACCTTC
CDR3: CASSYGLWYGYTF

size: NA
J: TRBJ1-5
D: NA
V: TRBV6-5
DNA: TGTGCCAGCAACGGGATGAGGAGCAATCAGCCCCAGCATTTT
CDR3: CASNGMRSNQPQHF

size: NA
J: TRBJ1-3
D: TRBD1
V: TRBV7-9
DNA: TGTGCCAGCAGCTTCTCCCCGCAGGGGGCGGTACCTGGAAACACCATATATTTT
CDR3: CASSFSPQGAVPGNTIYF

size: NA
J: TRBJ2-1
D: NA
V: TRBV5-1
DNA: TGCGCCAGCAGCTTATCCAGCGATGAGCAGTTCTTC
CDR3: CASSLSSDEQFF

size: NA
J: TRBJ2-3
D: TRBD1
V: TRBV7-3
DNA: TGTGCCAGCAGCTTGTCCCGGGACAGACCCGATACGCAGTATTTT
CDR3: CASSLSRDRPDTQYF

size: NA
J: TRBJ1-5
D: NA
V: TRBV12-3/TRBV12-4
DNA: TGTGCCAGCGGACAGATCGGGGATCAGCCCCAGCATTTT
CDR3: CASGQIGDQPQHF

size: few
J: TRBJ1-2
D: TRBD1
V: TRBV19
DNA: TGTGCCAGTAGTCCCGGGACAGGGGTTTATGGCTACACCTTC
CDR3: CASSPGTGVYGYTF

size: NA
J: TRBJ2-7
D: NA
V: TRBV30
DNA: TGTGCCTGGAGGAACAGGGTGGGCTACGAGCAGTACTTC
CDR3: CAWRNRVGYEQYF

size: once
J: TRBJ2-3
D: NA
V: TRBV28
DNA: TGTGCCAGCAGTTTAGCGACAGATTTATCTAGCACAGATACGCAGTATTTT
CDR3: CASSLATDLSSTDTQYF

size: NA
J: TRBJ1-1
D: NA
V: TRBV18
DNA: TGTGCCAGCTCTTCCGGCACTGAAGCTTTCTTT
CDR3: CASSSGTEAFF

size: NA
J: TRBJ1-2
D: NA
V: TRBV19
DNA: TGTGCCAGTAGTATAGCCGCTGGCGGTAACTATGGCTACACCTTC
CDR3: CASSIAAGGNYGYTF

size: NA
J: TRBJ1-2
D: TRBD1
V: TRBV5-4
DNA: TGTGCCAGTAAACCGGGACAGAGGGAGTCGGGCTACACCTTC
CDR3: CASKPGQRESGYTF

size: NA
J: TRBJ2-7
D: TRBD2
V: TRBV2
DNA: TGTGCCAGCAGCCAACGGACTAGCGGGGCCCACGAGCAGTACTTC
CDR3: CASSQRTSGAHEQYF

size: NA
J: TRBJ2-2
D: NA
V: TRBV12-3/TRBV12-4
DNA: TGTGCCAGCAGTCGACTACGCGCGGAGCTGTTTTTT
CDR3: CASSRLRAELFF

size: NA
J: TRBJ1-2
D: NA
V: TRBV30
DNA: TGTGCCTGGAACGCAGGGCTTTTAGACTATGGCTACACCTTC
CDR3: CAWNAGLLDYGYTF

size: NA
J: TRBJ2-5
D: NA
V: TRBV7-9
DNA: TGTGCCAGCAGCTTAGGACCGGGTGACGAGGAGACCCAGTACTTC
CDR3: CASSLGPGDEETQYF

size: NA
J: TRBJ2-1
D: NA
V: TRBV5-1
DNA: TGCGCCAGCAGCCCCGGGACGCCTAGCGACAATGAGCAGTTCTTC
CDR3: CASSPGTPSDNEQFF

size: NA
J: TRBJ2-1
D: NA
V: TRBV28
DNA: TGTGCCAGCAGTATTCCGGGACTGGACGACTATGAGCAGTTCTTC
CDR3: CASSIPGLDDYEQFF

size: NA
J: TRBJ1-1
D: NA
V: TRBV2
DNA: TGTGCCAGCAGGACCCCAGGGGCCATCCCTATGAACACTGAAGCTTTCTTT
CDR3: CASRTPGAIPMNTEAFF

size: NA
J: TRBJ1-4
D: NA
V: TRBV6-5
DNA: TGTGCCAGCAGTTCAGGGACAACGGACGGTGAAAAACTGTTTTTT
CDR3: CASSSGTTDGEKLFF

size: NA
J: TRBJ1-5
D: TRBD1
V: TRBV10-2
DNA: TGCGCCAGCAGCTACGGGACAGAAAATCAGCCCCAGCATTTT
CDR3: CASSYGTENQPQHF

size: NA
J: TRBJ1-2
D: NA
V: TRBV6-4
DNA: TGTGCCAGCAGTGATCGGGAGACGGTTTTAAACTATGGCTACACCTTC
CDR3: CASSDRETVLNYGYTF

size: few
J: TRBJ2-3
D: NA
V: TRBV30
DNA: TGTGCCTTTGACCTAAGCGGCACAGATACGCAGTATTTT
CDR3: CAFDLSGTDTQYF

size: NA
J: TRBJ2-5
D: TRBD2
V: TRBV3-1/TRBV3-2
DNA: TGTGCCAGCAGCCACAGTGGCGGGGGAGAAGAGACCCAGTACTTC
CDR3: CASSHSGGGEETQYF

size: few
J: TRBJ1-2
D: NA
V: TRBV3-1/TRBV3-2
DNA: TGTGCCAGCAGCCATTCTTCCGACACATATAACTATGGCTACACCTTC
CDR3: CASSHSSDTYNYGYTF

size: NA
J: TRBJ1-4
D: TRBD1
V: TRBV6-5
DNA: TGTGCCAGCAGTTACGACAGGGAAAGTGAAAAACTGTTTTTT
CDR3: CASSYDRESEKLFF

size: once
J: TRBJ2-1
D: TRBD2
V: TRBV12-3/TRBV12-4
DNA: TGTGCCAGCAGGGGGACTAGCTTGGGTGAGCAGTTCTTC
CDR3: CASRGTSLGEQFF

size: NA
J: TRBJ1-3
D: NA
V: TRBV28
DNA: TGTGCCAGCACCCTGGGACTCTCCCCAGAGAACACCATATATTTT
CDR3: CASTLGLSPENTIYF

size: NA
J: TRBJ1-1
D: TRBD1
V: TRBV7-2
DNA: TGTGCCAGCAGCGTGCAGGGGGCGGTCACTGAAGCTTTCTTT
CDR3: CASSVQGAVTEAFF

size: NA
J: TRBJ1-6
D: NA
V: TRBV28
DNA: TGTGCCAGCAGTCCCGACAGGAGCTCCTATAATTCACCCCTCCACTTT
CDR3: CASSPDRSSYNSPLHF